This entry features one T cell receptor (beta chain) sequence. Its antigen is unknown. The record has no base qualities; no much larger clone is one base away. This sample stems from a study of cytomegalovirus exposure and HLA in healthy donors (dated by TCRdb to 2015 to 2018). About the investigation overall: An earlier analysis of about 560 of the donors reported under 300 Gb of sequence data and 117 million unique TCR beta sequences obtained from about 179 million T cells. The study profiled the T cell repertoires of 500 to 800 subjects by immunosequencing and related them to cytomegalovirus serostatus. Approximately 310 gigabases of sequencing data and around 80 million unique TCR sequences made up an early release that covered several hundred HLA-typed donors. Class I and class II HLA loci were covered by the typing at four-digit resolution. A later analysis re-analyzed previously published TCR beta repertoires from about 730 donors and added high-resolution HLA genotyping to study TCR occurrence patterns. High-throughput TCR immunosequencing, statistical association of individual TCRs with disease status, and machine learning were combined to predict cytomegalovirus infection status. The number of donors typed differed by locus, with about 620-630 for A, B, C, DRB1 and DQB1, around 560 for DQA1, about 610 for DPA1, and 400 to 490 for DPB1. Of the 398 genotyped donors, 81% were placed in the genetic ancestry cluster associated with self-reported Caucasian donors. A separate validation cohort of approximately 120 different subjects was used in addition to the roughly 700-subject first cohort. In a later genetic analysis, genome-wide SNP genotypes for about 55% of the roughly 700 donors were used, and that subset was treated as a discovery cohort. The study was designed to test whether signatures of past pathogen exposure could be identified by cataloging public T cell receptors. In the later analysis, no new phenotypic data were used to find candidate immune exposures; instead, reliance was placed on TCR beta sequences and their occurrence across donors. In an earlier analysis of about 590 of the donors, high-throughput TCR beta sequencing was used to judge whether each TCR beta V gene segment behaved as functional or pseudogenic. Donor age, sex, ethnicity and CMV serostatus were compiled together with the repertoire data. Across 300 to 400 genotyped donors of the cohort, an average of approximately 200,000 unique TCR beta nucleotide sequences per donor were sequenced, and 15% to 20% of those sequences were non-productive. All discovery cohort repertoires had been generated on a single sequencing platform. Roughly 5 DR-DQ haplotypes were handled as single units for association and clustering because linkage in the cohort was strong. Results and caveats for the whole study, not just this receptor: Sequencing depth was assumed to be roughly uniform across donors in the presence/absence analyses, though that assumption may not hold. A further reported finding was that TCR beta sequences accurately predicted the HLA-A and HLA-B alleles for most subjects in the first cohort. The sequencing pipeline was judged likely to have produced a cluster of highly shared sequence variants as a technical artifact. In vitro tests confirmed that a few of the cytomegalovirus-associated TCR beta chains recognize cytomegalovirus antigens. A total of 150 or so TCR beta chains were listed by the study as associated with cytomegalovirus. At a false discovery rate of 0.05, a later analysis linked fewer than 20,000 TCR beta sequences to specific HLA alleles. The authors suggested that the approach could potentially be generalized to other disease states and immunological phenotypes. According to a later analysis, TCR association rates differed among HLA loci, with DRB1 alleles showing the most associated TCRs and HLA-C alleles showing the fewest. A later genetic analysis reported fewer N-insertions in productive TCRs among donors in an Asian-associated ancestry cluster than the roughly 700-donor mean. Because HLA typing was missing for some donors at each locus, association tests included only the typed subset. Most TCR sequences were observed very rarely across donors, whereas some public TCRs were present in many individuals. In this cohort, only TCR beta chains were sequenced, and detectable features were limited by the absence of alpha or paired-chain data. When HLA alleles, especially DR and DQ, strongly co-occurred, attributing TCR associations to individual alleles was difficult. Cytomegalovirus status was reported to be diagnosed by the classifier with high specificity and sensitivity in both the original and validation cohorts. For the cohort, immune exposure information was limited to CMV serostatus. Linkage disequilibrium might explain the correlated functional status among segregating V segments, but an unknown experimental factor could not be excluded. An association between a missense DCLRE1C variant and V-gene and J-gene trimming of TCR beta chains was found in a later genetic analysis and replicated in an independent cohort. In an earlier analysis of over 550 of the donors, most TCR beta V segments were observed in productive rearrangements about 87% or about 30% of the time, broadly matching IMGT annotations. Several of the top co-occurrence clusters appeared to be linked to parvovirus B19, influenza, CMV and Epstein-Barr virus, according to a later analysis. Because counts were too low, about 18 rarely observed V segments, including chromosome 9 orphons, were left out of the earlier analysis of roughly 600 of the donors. In a later analysis, most CMV-associated TCR beta chains were found to appear HLA-restricted, with HLA associations seemingly driven largely by CMV exposure. In a later analysis, HLA-associated TCR beta chains were found to be more clonally expanded and to have lower generation probabilities than equally common non-associated chains.

The cohort consisted of approximately 690 healthy bone marrow donors. Cohort members were all nominally healthy when sampled, although unrecorded immune exposures were likely present. The donor tested CMV seronegative and was one of the 352 seronegative cohort members. A peripheral blood sample was provided by each donor, and peripheral blood mononuclear cells were used for TCR beta sequencing. The Qiagen DNeasy Blood Extraction Kit was used to extract genomic DNA from the blood cell samples. Library prep was done by the immunoSEQ multiplex PCR assay. For the multiplex PCR, a mixture combining 60 forward primers for TCR Vbeta segments and 13 reverse primers for TCR Jbeta segments was used. The CDR3 region of rearranged TCR beta genes was amplified from genomic DNA by a multiplex PCR assay. The Illumina HiSeq System was used to sequence the amplified TCR beta libraries as 87-base-pair reads. As for how the authors treated the data: In a later analysis, tens of millions of unique TCR beta chains were counted across the 650 to 700 repertoires, and roughly 11 million of these chains were shared by at least two donors. A nearest-neighbor algorithm error-corrected the raw reads and collapsed the reads into unique sequences, merging closely related sequences to remove PCR and sequencing errors. To assign V, D and J gene segments, CDR3 sequences were aligned to IMGT reference sequences. For a sequence to be retained, a match of at least six nucleotides to both a V gene segment and a J gene segment was required. A rearrangement counted as productive if the CDR3 had no stop codons and remained in frame with V and J, and every other rearrangement counted as non-productive. CDR3 was defined according to IMGT convention as the region running from the second conserved V-encoded cysteine to the conserved J-encoded phenylalanine. The earlier analysis of approximately 590 of the donors excluded any sequence lacking an unambiguous match to a single V gene segment. An earlier analysis of a few hundred of the donors called V segments functional above 56.7% productive rearrangements and segregating when the between-donor standard deviation exceeded 5%. A statistical classification framework was built to diagnose cytomegalovirus status from the catalog of TCR beta chain sequences. In a later analysis, TCR nucleotide sequences were compared against IMGT/GENE-DB human TR gene sequences so that V and J genes could be assigned. In a later analysis, CDR3 sequences and most-parsimonious VDJ recombination scenarios were assigned using the TCRdist pipeline. In a later analysis, each TCR beta chain was defined by its CDR3 amino acid sequence together with its V-gene family, and reads lacking a unique V-gene family were excluded. In a later analysis, fewer than 650 highly shared, low-generation-probability nucleotide sequences were removed to address suspected cross-contamination and a sequencing artifact. A later analysis calculated a clonal expansion index for each public chain from normalized within-repertoire ranks of inferred template counts. Generation probabilities in a later analysis came from a VDJ recombination model fitted to out-of-frame rearrangements, and those results were checked against IGoR. A later analysis scored TCR-TCR, TCR-HLA and TCR-CMV co-occurrence with hypergeometric tests, applying a repertoire-size bias correction to TCR pairs. To estimate false discovery rates, a later analysis permuted the HLA or CMV assignments 20 times. In a later analysis, co-occurring TCRs were grouped with DBSCAN, and TCRdist sequence similarity was added when clustering was performed within HLA-allele-positive subsets. Repertoires with fewer than 30,000 or more than 120,000 public chains were left out of co-occurrence clustering, as were five repertoires with anomalous nucleotide sharing. TCRdb stores this immuneACCESS table with in-frame sequences only. Part of the clones is absent; in the studies checked, under half of the shortfall reflects unresolved V genes, and no reason is known for the rest. Clonal size and the V and J genes are those of that table, whereas D and trimming came from the DNA. The sample records just over 200,000 clones, more than 75% of which are singletons. 2.5% to 3% of the sample goes to the ten largest clones.

Material for sequencing was PBMCs. This TCR was recovered from a woman in her 40s in good health and CMV-seronegative.

In nucleotides, the sequence is TGTGCCTGGAAGGAGGGTTCTACCTCCAAGGAGACCCAGTACTTC. This translates into CAWKEGSTSKETQYF. This receptor chain uses TRBV30 and TRBJ2-5; possibly the D gene is TRBD2, per 6 matching bases. The germline V gene (reference sequence) gives CDR1 as GTSNPN and CDR2 as SVGIG. A distance of 20 bases separates the germline ends of V and J, which lose 4 bases and 5 bases respectively. The CDR3 goes from the cysteine to the phenylalanine over 15 residues. The entry retains the CDR3 DNA only, 45 bases that are in frame from base 1. With the rest looked up from the reference TRBV30 and TRBJ2-5 genes rather than sequenced, the full variable domain is SQTIHQWPATLVQPVGSPLSLECTVEGTSNPNLYWYRQAAGRGLQLLFYSVGIGQISSEVPQNLSASRPQDRQFILSSKKLLLSDSGFYLCAWKEGSTSKETQYFGPGTRLLVL.